The rows below give T cell receptor beta chains drawn from one sample of a study of T cells after yellow fever vaccination. One entry per CDR3 protein results from TCRdb running MiXCR on the 5' RACE reads. The table includes approximately 260,000 distinct CDR3 sequences, about an eighth detected once. Sequences were derived from CD4+ T cells sorted from PBMCs, sampled 45 days after the yellow fever booster vaccination. These receptors all come from a young man who received the YFV17D yellow fever vaccine. The CDR3 runs from the conserved cysteine through the conserved F or W. A D gene is named only where the DNA matches it firmly. Clone size is stated in some rows and not others, as once, few, many or a class when expanded.

>TRBJ2-1|TRBD2|15|TRBV7-8|NA
TGTGCCAGCAGCTTTAGGACTAGCGGGTACAATGAGCAGTTCTTC
CASSFRTSGYNEQFF
>TRBJ2-2|TRBD1|15|TRBV5-5|few
TGTGCCAGCAGCTTGGCCGGACAGGGATACGGGGAGCTGTTTTTT
CASSLAGQGYGELFF
>TRBJ2-7|NA|16|TRBV15|NA
TGTGCCACCAGCAGAGATCTGTCACCCGTTGCGGGGGAGCAGTACTTC
CATSRDLSPVAGEQYF
>TRBJ2-7|NA|16|TRBV6-5|many
TGTGCCAGCAATTACAGAGGGGTTGCATCGGAAGGCGAGCAGTACTTC
CASNYRGVASEGEQYF
>TRBJ2-2|NA|13|TRBV7-2|NA
TGTGCCAGCAGCTTAATCGGGGCCGGGGAGCTGTTTTTT
CASSLIGAGELFF
>TRBJ2-7|NA|15|TRBV11-2|few
TGTGCCAGCAGCTTGGCCTCACGGCGGGACTACGAGCAGTACTTC
CASSLASRRDYEQYF
>TRBJ2-5|NA|15|TRBV3-1|few
TGTGCCAGCAGCCAAGTTCTCGGGGATCAAGAGACCCAGTACTTC
CASSQVLGDQETQYF
>TRBJ2-7|TRBD2|15|TRBV6-5|NA
TGTGCCAGCAGTTACAGCGGGGACTCCCGGTACGAGCAGTACTTC
CASSYSGDSRYEQYF
>TRBJ1-2|TRBD1|14|TRBV12-3/TRBV12-4|few
TGTGCCAGCAGATCAGGACAGGCTGGGAGCGGCTACACCTTC
CASRSGQAGSGYTF
>TRBJ1-1|NA|14|TRBV7-2|few
TGTGCCAGCAACTTTCGGGTTCGGGGCACTGAAGCTTTCTTT
CASNFRVRGTEAFF